This T cell receptor (beta chain) was found in a study of OX40 agonist ivuxolimab in advanced cancers. Study at large: A male proportion of 70% to 90% was recorded, with mean age approximately 57 years and range about 20 to 79.

Measured with immunoSEQ multiplex PCR; TCRdb has only the in-frame clones, and not every one. Of 35,000 to 50,000 clones in the sample, about 88% were seen once. As to this clone: The antigen is undetermined.

Study-wide findings and caveats: Low normalized T-cell clonal expansion was also seen in some nonresponders. Expanded clones were, on average, more numerous among CD8+ T cells than CD4+.

CDR3 size: 12 residues. The germline V gene encodes CDR1 KGHSH and CDR2 LQKENI. V was pared by 3 bases and J by 11 bases, with 13 bases between. This clonotype originated in an adult with an advanced solid tumor such as melanoma, head and neck, liver or kidney cancer. Here the sequenced sample was CD4+ or CD8+ T cells sorted from blood, taken in a trial of the OX40 agonist ivuxolimab. The gene calls are TRBV18 and TRBJ1-1, with D possibly matching TRBD1 (5 bases). CDR3 sequence (DNA): TGTGCCAGCTCACCCTTAAGGGGTTGGGCTTTCTTT. Encoded protein: CASSPLRGWAFF.